These T cell receptor beta chains were read from a single sample in a study of CD4 and CD8 cells across lung adenocarcinoma regions. TCRdb independently ran MiXCR on the PCR reads; one entry per CDR3 protein. The data contain fewer than 20,000 distinct CDR3 sequences, roughly half of them seen just once; the ten biggest clones take up 55%. Specimen: CD8+ T cells from the center of a lung tumor. Receptors originate from a female donor with lung adenocarcinoma. The CD4 and CD8 labels of this study may be unreliable. The CDR3 runs from the conserved cysteine through the conserved F or W. D genes are given only for firm matches. Clone size appears in some rows only: once, few, many, or a class for an expanded clone.

CDR3 DNA: TGTGCCAGCAGTTACGCCCCTTGGCGGGGGGTGAACACAGAGACGCAGTTTTTT
CDR3 protein: CASSYAPWRGVNTETQFF
clone size: .
V gene: TRBV6-5
D gene: TRBD2
J gene: TRBJ2-3

CDR3 DNA: TGCGCCAGCAGTGAGTTGGCTCCCTTGGACCGCCAAGAGACCCAGTACTTC
CDR3 protein: CASSELAPLDRQETQYF
clone size: few
V gene: TRBV10-2
D gene: .
J gene: TRBJ2-5

CDR3 DNA: TGTGCCAGCAGCACCCAGTACCAAGAGACCCAGTACTTC
CDR3 protein: CASSTQYQETQYF
clone size: .
V gene: TRBV27
D gene: .
J gene: TRBJ2-5

CDR3 DNA: TGTGCCAGCAGCAAAGGAGCACCGGGACTAGCGTCCGATACGCAGTATTTT
CDR3 protein: CASSKGAPGLASDTQYF
clone size: .
V gene: TRBV7-2
D gene: TRBD2
J gene: TRBJ2-3

CDR3 DNA: TGTGCCACACTCGGGGAGGGCCGTAGTGAGCAGTTCTTC
CDR3 protein: CATLGEGRSEQFF
clone size: .
V gene: TRBV27
D gene: TRBD2
J gene: TRBJ2-1

CDR3 DNA: TGCGCCAGCAGTGAGTCCGAGGTTGGGGCGGAGACCCAGTACTTC
CDR3 protein: CASSESEVGAETQYF
clone size: .
V gene: TRBV10-2
D gene: .
J gene: TRBJ2-5

CDR3 DNA: TGCGCCAGCAGCCAAGATCGTTGGGGGAGCTCCTACAATGAGCAGTTCTTC
CDR3 protein: CASSQDRWGSSYNEQFF
clone size: few
V gene: TRBV4-1
D gene: .
J gene: TRBJ2-1

CDR3 DNA: TGTGCCAGCAGCTTAGCGAGAGTGGCCAATGAGCAGTTCTTC
CDR3 protein: CASSLARVANEQFF
clone size: .
V gene: TRBV7-6
D gene: .
J gene: TRBJ2-1

CDR3 DNA: TGTGCCAGTCTTAGACAAGAAAACATTCAGTACTTC
CDR3 protein: CASLRQENIQYF
clone size: few
V gene: TRBV7-2
D gene: .
J gene: TRBJ2-4

CDR3 DNA: TGTGCCAGTGGCCCAGAGACGCAGTATTTC
CDR3 protein: CASGPETQYF
clone size: .
V gene: TRBV6-1
D gene: .
J gene: TRBJ2-5

CDR3 DNA: TGTGCCAGCAGCTTAGATCTAAAACAAGAGACCCAGTACTTC
CDR3 protein: CASSLDLKQETQYF
clone size: medium-sized
V gene: TRBV11-2
D gene: .
J gene: TRBJ2-5

CDR3 DNA: TGTGCCAGCAGAAACCTAGCGGGAGTGGATACGCAGTTTTTC
CDR3 protein: CASRNLAGVDTQFF
clone size: .
V gene: TRBV25-1
D gene: TRBD2
J gene: TRBJ2-1

CDR3 DNA: TGTGCCAGCAGCCAGACCTGGTCTGGGGCCAACGTCCTGACTTTC
CDR3 protein: CASSQTWSGANVLTF
clone size: .
V gene: TRBV12-3/TRBV12-4
D gene: .
J gene: TRBJ2-6

CDR3 DNA: TGTGCTAGCAGCATAGGGACAGGGGACTACGAGCAGTACTTC
CDR3 protein: CASSIGTGDYEQYF
clone size: .
V gene: TRBV7-7
D gene: TRBD1
J gene: TRBJ2-7

CDR3 DNA: TGTGCCAGCGAACGGGAGAAGGGCTACTCCAATGAGCAGTTCTTC
CDR3 protein: CASEREKGYSNEQFF
clone size: .
V gene: TRBV6-1
D gene: .
J gene: TRBJ2-1

CDR3 DNA: TGTGCCAGCAGTGAATCACTAGCGGGGGGAACAGACATTCAGTATTTC
CDR3 protein: CASSESLAGGTDIQYF
clone size: .
V gene: TRBV25-1
D gene: TRBD2
J gene: TRBJ2-3

CDR3 DNA: TGTGCCAGCAGTTACTCATTTTACGTGGGGTATATTTGGAATGAGCAGTTCTTC
CDR3 protein: CASSYSFYVGYIWNEQFF
clone size: many
V gene: TRBV6-5
D gene: .
J gene: TRBJ2-1

CDR3 DNA: TGTGCCAGCAGGGGTGATCGGACAGGGTTGATAGATACGCAGTATTTT
CDR3 protein: CASRGDRTGLIDTQYF
clone size: .
V gene: TRBV6-1
D gene: TRBD1
J gene: TRBJ2-3

CDR3 DNA: TGTGCCAGCAGTGACTCTAGCGGGGGGCCAGATACGCAGTATTTT
CDR3 protein: CASSDSSGGPDTQYF
clone size: .
V gene: TRBV6-4
D gene: TRBD2
J gene: TRBJ2-3

CDR3 DNA: TGTGCCAGCAAACTACAGAGCTCTGGGGCCAACGTCCTGACTTTC
CDR3 protein: CASKLQSSGANVLTF
clone size: .
V gene: TRBV6-1
D gene: .
J gene: TRBJ2-6

CDR3 DNA: TGCGCCAGCAGCTTGGGGACTAGCGGGATAGAGACCCAGTACTTC
CDR3 protein: CASSLGTSGIETQYF
clone size: .
V gene: TRBV5-1
D gene: TRBD2
J gene: TRBJ2-5

CDR3 DNA: TGTGCCAGCAGCGGCCGGGACTTCCTCGCAGATACGCAGTATTTT
CDR3 protein: CASSGRDFLADTQYF
clone size: .
V gene: TRBV6-1
D gene: .
J gene: TRBJ2-3

CDR3 DNA: TGTGCCAGCAGCTTAGCGAAGCCGGGACTAGCGAGACTCTACGAGCAGTACTTC
CDR3 protein: CASSLAKPGLARLYEQYF
clone size: few
V gene: TRBV7-8
D gene: TRBD2
J gene: TRBJ2-7

CDR3 DNA: TGTGCCAGCGGGGGGGCCCGGGGGCGTGACCAAGAGACCCAGTACTTC
CDR3 protein: CASGGARGRDQETQYF
clone size: .
V gene: TRBV27
D gene: .
J gene: TRBJ2-5

CDR3 DNA: TGTGCCAGCAGTTACCTAGCGGGGGGGCTAGGCGAGCAGTACTTC
CDR3 protein: CASSYLAGGLGEQYF
clone size: many
V gene: TRBV6-5
D gene: TRBD2
J gene: TRBJ2-7

CDR3 DNA: TGTGCCAGCAGTGGGGGAGCCTACGAGCAGTACTTC
CDR3 protein: CASSGGAYEQYF
clone size: many
V gene: TRBV6-1
D gene: .
J gene: TRBJ2-7

CDR3 DNA: TGTGCCATCAGTGAGCGGGCCGGAGTGGCAGACCAAAGAGCCAAAAACATTCAGTACTTC
CDR3 protein: CAISERAGVADQRAKNIQYF
clone size: many
V gene: TRBV10-3
D gene: .
J gene: TRBJ2-4

CDR3 DNA: TGTGCCACCAGCACCTCTAAAGAGACCCAGTACTTC
CDR3 protein: CATSTSKETQYF
clone size: many
V gene: TRBV15
D gene: .
J gene: TRBJ2-5

CDR3 DNA: TGTGCCAGCATGAGGGCTCACGGCTACACCTTC
CDR3 protein: CASMRAHGYTF
clone size: once
V gene: TRBV6-2/TRBV6-3
D gene: .
J gene: TRBJ1-2

CDR3 DNA: TGTGCCAGCACGCGGACTAGCGGGAACGAGCAGTACTTC
CDR3 protein: CASTRTSGNEQYF
clone size: few
V gene: TRBV6-1
D gene: TRBD2
J gene: TRBJ2-7

CDR3 DNA: TGTGCCAGCAGGCCTAAGGAGCGGGTGTGTTCCGGGGAGCAGTATTTT
CDR3 protein: CASRPKERVCSGEQYF
clone size: .
V gene: TRBV6-1
D gene: .
J gene: TRBJ2-3

CDR3 DNA: TGTGGCGGCCGTGACCGAGATACCCAGTACTTC
CDR3 protein: CGGRDRDTQYF
clone size: few
V gene: TRBV6-1
D gene: .
J gene: TRBJ2-5

CDR3 DNA: TGTGCCAGCAGTTTCTCGGGTTTCACAGATATTCAGTATTTT
CDR3 protein: CASSFSGFTDIQYF
clone size: .
V gene: TRBV27
D gene: .
J gene: TRBJ2-3

CDR3 DNA: TGTGCCGGGGGCCCCGGGGGGGGGGAGGCAGATACGCAGTATTTT
CDR3 protein: CAGGPGGGEADTQYF
clone size: .
V gene: TRBV6-1
D gene: TRBD2
J gene: TRBJ2-3

CDR3 DNA: TGTGCCAGCAGTTTAGCGTATCTAGCTGGGGAGCAGTTCTTC
CDR3 protein: CASSLAYLAGEQFF
clone size: .
V gene: TRBV12-3/TRBV12-4
D gene: .
J gene: TRBJ2-1

CDR3 DNA: TGTGCCAGCAGCTTAGCGGGAGGGCCGAGCAATGAGCAGTTCTTC
CDR3 protein: CASSLAGGPSNEQFF
clone size: large
V gene: TRBV27
D gene: TRBD2
J gene: TRBJ2-1

CDR3 DNA: TGCAGCGTTGAAGGTCTAGCGGGAGGGCCAACCTACGATGAGCAGTTCTTC
CDR3 protein: CSVEGLAGGPTYDEQFF
clone size: .
V gene: TRBV29-1
D gene: TRBD2
J gene: TRBJ2-1

CDR3 DNA: TGTGCCAGCAGTTCCCAGGGTGGATGGACAGATACGCAGTATTTT
CDR3 protein: CASSSQGGWTDTQYF
clone size: .
V gene: TRBV6-5
D gene: .
J gene: TRBJ2-3

CDR3 DNA: TGTGCCAGCAGCCAAAGGACTAGCGGGGTCGATTTCACAGATACGCAGTATTTT
CDR3 protein: CASSQRTSGVDFTDTQYF
clone size: .
V gene: TRBV4-2
D gene: TRBD2
J gene: TRBJ2-3

CDR3 DNA: TGTGCGAGCCGCTCTTGGGGGGTAAGTGCCACAGATACGCAGTACTTT
CDR3 protein: CASRSWGVSATDTQYF
clone size: .
V gene: TRBV27
D gene: .
J gene: TRBJ2-4

CDR3 DNA: TGTGCCAGCAGTGAATCATCGGCAGGAGAGACCCAGTTCTTC
CDR3 protein: CASSESSAGETQFF
clone size: .
V gene: TRBV25-1
D gene: .
J gene: TRBJ2-1

CDR3 DNA: TGTGCCAGCAGCGTAGCGGGGATGGGGGGGGGAGACACGCAGTATTTC
CDR3 protein: CASSVAGMGGGDTQYF
clone size: .
V gene: TRBV7-2
D gene: TRBD2
J gene: TRBJ2-4

CDR3 DNA: TGTGCCAGCAGTTATCAAGAGACCCAGTACTTC
CDR3 protein: CASSYQETQYF
clone size: once
V gene: TRBV27
D gene: .
J gene: TRBJ2-5

CDR3 DNA: TGTGCCAGCGTTCCGGGGCTGGGCGGCACAGACATGCAGTACTTC
CDR3 protein: CASVPGLGGTDMQYF
clone size: .
V gene: TRBV6-5
D gene: .
J gene: TRBJ2-7

CDR3 DNA: TGTGCCAGCAGCACACAGGGACAGGGGGCCGGCACCGATACGCTGTTTTTT
CDR3 protein: CASSTQGQGAGTDTLFF
clone size: .
V gene: TRBV7-2
D gene: TRBD1
J gene: TRBJ2-2

CDR3 DNA: TGTGCCAGCAGTGCCGGACAGGGGGGCTCTGGAAACACCATATATTTT
CDR3 protein: CASSAGQGGSGNTIYF
clone size: many
V gene: TRBV6-1
D gene: TRBD1
J gene: TRBJ1-3

CDR3 DNA: TGTGCCAGCAAGACTAGCGGGGGCGGCACAGATACGCAGTATTTT
CDR3 protein: CASKTSGGGTDTQYF
clone size: once
V gene: TRBV6-1
D gene: TRBD2
J gene: TRBJ2-3

CDR3 DNA: TGTGCCAGCTGTCGTGCGGGCGGCGGGGGCCGGCACCAAGAGACCCAGTACTTC
CDR3 protein: CASCRAGGGGRHQETQYF
clone size: .
V gene: TRBV12-3/TRBV12-4
D gene: .
J gene: TRBJ2-5

CDR3 DNA: TGTGCCAGCAGGTTATCGTCCGGAGGGGATGAGCAGTACTTT
CDR3 protein: CASRLSSGGDEQYF
clone size: .
V gene: TRBV27
D gene: .
J gene: TRBJ2-1

CDR3 DNA: TGTGCCAGCAGTGATACAGGGGGTCGGATGGATTCACCCCTCCACTTT
CDR3 protein: CASSDTGGRMDSPLHF
clone size: .
V gene: TRBV12-3/TRBV12-4
D gene: TRBD1
J gene: TRBJ1-6

CDR3 DNA: TGTGCCAGCAGCTATAGGACAGGGACTGGGGCCAACGTCCTGACTTTC
CDR3 protein: CASSYRTGTGANVLTF
clone size: .
V gene: TRBV6-2/TRBV6-3
D gene: TRBD1
J gene: TRBJ2-6

CDR3 DNA: TGTGCCAGCAGTTTAACCCGGGACTCAACCTACGAGCAGTACTTC
CDR3 protein: CASSLTRDSTYEQYF
clone size: .
V gene: TRBV27
D gene: .
J gene: TRBJ2-7

CDR3 DNA: TGTGCCAGCAGAAAACCGGGACTGATGAGGAATGAGCAGTTCTTC
CDR3 protein: CASRKPGLMRNEQFF
clone size: .
V gene: TRBV6-1
D gene: .
J gene: TRBJ2-1

CDR3 DNA: TGTGCCAGCAGCTTAATGGGACTAGCGGGGGTGGTGTATGAGCAGTTCTTC
CDR3 protein: CASSLMGLAGVVYEQFF
clone size: few
V gene: TRBV11-1
D gene: TRBD2
J gene: TRBJ2-1

CDR3 DNA: TGTGCCAGCAGGGGGCGCGGGGGCAGGGACCCAGATACGCAGTATTTC
CDR3 protein: CASRGRGGRDPDTQYF
clone size: .
V gene: TRBV6-1
D gene: .
J gene: TRBJ2-3

CDR3 DNA: TGTGCCAGCAGTGATATAAGAAAGGATGGCTACACCTTC
CDR3 protein: CASSDIRKDGYTF
clone size: many
V gene: TRBV6-1
D gene: .
J gene: TRBJ1-2

CDR3 DNA: TGCGCCAGCAGGCTTGGGGGACAGGGCTCACCCCTCCACTTT
CDR3 protein: CASRLGGQGSPLHF
clone size: .
V gene: TRBV4-1
D gene: TRBD1
J gene: TRBJ1-6

CDR3 DNA: TGTGCCAGCAGCTTATCAGGGGGCGGGACCGGGGAGCTGTTTTTT
CDR3 protein: CASSLSGGGTGELFF
clone size: .
V gene: TRBV11-2
D gene: TRBD1
J gene: TRBJ2-2